The rows below give T cell receptor beta chains drawn from one sample of a study of CD8+CD57+ T cells in acquired aplastic anemia. MiXCR was run by TCRdb on the reads, yielding one entry per CDR3 protein. The sample has 150,000 to 200,000 distinct CDR3 sequences, around 50% seen once. Source material: sorted CD4+, CD8+, or CD8+CD57+ T cells (not recorded which) from PBMCs. The receptors originated from a human donor with aplastic anemia. The CDR3 runs from the conserved cysteine through the conserved F or W. The order of the fields is J gene, V gene, CDR3 protein.

j_gene: TRBJ1-1
v_gene: TRBV4-2
CDR3aa: CASSPVGGDTEAFF

j_gene: TRBJ2-7
v_gene: TRBV10-3
CDR3aa: CASSRVNSYEQYF

j_gene: TRBJ2-7
v_gene: TRBV20-1
CDR3aa: CSARAGGPDLSSYEQYF

j_gene: TRBJ1-5
v_gene: TRBV14
CDR3aa: CASSQGERQPQHF

j_gene: TRBJ1-2
v_gene: TRBV7-2
CDR3aa: CASSPHRAGGYTF

j_gene: TRBJ1-1
v_gene: TRBV15
CDR3aa: CATSGAPLGPNTEAFF

j_gene: TRBJ1-2
v_gene: TRBV4-1
CDR3aa: CASSQDVGQGAVGGYTF

j_gene: TRBJ1-5
v_gene: TRBV6-5
CDR3aa: CASSYGGYNQPQHF

j_gene: TRBJ2-2
v_gene: TRBV9
CDR3aa: CASSLNLDRATGELFF

j_gene: TRBJ1-1
v_gene: TRBV7-9
CDR3aa: CASSFLENTEAFF

j_gene: TRBJ2-1
v_gene: TRBV24-1
CDR3aa: CATSDSASGGSCNEQFF

j_gene: TRBJ2-7
v_gene: TRBV20-1
CDR3aa: CSAPTRDRAGSYEQYF

j_gene: TRBJ2-1
v_gene: TRBV6-1
CDR3aa: CASRVSLGSYNEQFF

j_gene: TRBJ1-1
v_gene: TRBV9
CDR3aa: CASSELQGPNTEAFF

j_gene: TRBJ2-1
v_gene: TRBV24-1
CDR3aa: CATSARRGDEQFF

j_gene: TRBJ2-5
v_gene: TRBV12-3/TRBV12-4
CDR3aa: CASRLGQGYQETQYF

j_gene: TRBJ2-7
v_gene: TRBV10-1
CDR3aa: CASSGPATSYEQYF

j_gene: TRBJ1-6
v_gene: TRBV11-3
CDR3aa: CASRGGNSPLHF

j_gene: TRBJ1-6
v_gene: TRBV10-3
CDR3aa: CAISDSAGGRGSPLHF

j_gene: TRBJ1-2
v_gene: TRBV12-3/TRBV12-4
CDR3aa: CASSTGGGNYGYTF

j_gene: TRBJ2-7
v_gene: TRBV9
CDR3aa: CASSVERETTYEQYF

j_gene: TRBJ2-7
v_gene: TRBV11-2
CDR3aa: CASSLQGGRDEQYF

j_gene: TRBJ2-3
v_gene: TRBV20-1
CDR3aa: CSASSGGPGADTQYF

j_gene: TRBJ1-1
v_gene: TRBV10-3
CDR3aa: CAITRTANTEAFF

j_gene: TRBJ1-1
v_gene: TRBV2
CDR3aa: CASSLTGTGWTEAFF

j_gene: TRBJ1-6
v_gene: TRBV19
CDR3aa: CASSTTGQGGNSPLHF

j_gene: TRBJ1-5
v_gene: TRBV2
CDR3aa: CASTGQPSNQPQHF

j_gene: TRBJ1-1
v_gene: TRBV7-9
CDR3aa: CASRHRTGVETEAFF

j_gene: TRBJ2-7
v_gene: TRBV29-1
CDR3aa: CSVGFGQGADEQYF

j_gene: TRBJ1-2
v_gene: TRBV5-6
CDR3aa: CASSPLGHLQSYGYTF

j_gene: TRBJ2-7
v_gene: TRBV19
CDR3aa: CASSDRDRGSYEQYF

j_gene: TRBJ2-7
v_gene: TRBV15
CDR3aa: CATSRDLGPYEQYF

j_gene: TRBJ2-1
v_gene: TRBV20-1
CDR3aa: CSAEVKLGQGHYNEQFF

j_gene: TRBJ1-2
v_gene: TRBV6-1
CDR3aa: CASRLTGTALLEGGYTF

j_gene: TRBJ2-1
v_gene: TRBV27
CDR3aa: CASSRQGANNEQFF

j_gene: TRBJ1-3
v_gene: TRBV7-8
CDR3aa: CASSLAGVYF

j_gene: TRBJ2-7
v_gene: TRBV25-1
CDR3aa: CASSEYLQGDYEQYF

j_gene: TRBJ2-7
v_gene: TRBV5-4
CDR3aa: CASSLRQGSYEQYF

j_gene: TRBJ1-4
v_gene: TRBV6-2/TRBV6-3
CDR3aa: CASSYARGGNEKLFF

j_gene: TRBJ2-5
v_gene: TRBV7-7
CDR3aa: CASRQQGQETQYF

j_gene: TRBJ2-7
v_gene: TRBV20-1
CDR3aa: CSASGPGREQYF

j_gene: TRBJ2-7
v_gene: TRBV24-1
CDR3aa: CATSQSGPGGEQYF

j_gene: TRBJ2-5
v_gene: TRBV9
CDR3aa: CASSVGGGVRGETQYF

j_gene: TRBJ1-1
v_gene: TRBV7-9
CDR3aa: CASSLLSGGGTEAFF

j_gene: TRBJ1-1
v_gene: TRBV12-3/TRBV12-4
CDR3aa: CASSLRHENTEAFF

j_gene: TRBJ2-3
v_gene: TRBV24-1
CDR3aa: CATSPSGTQHTDTQYF

j_gene: TRBJ1-5
v_gene: TRBV20-1
CDR3aa: CSALGQVNQPQHF

j_gene: TRBJ2-5
v_gene: TRBV2
CDR3aa: CASRGYQETQYF

j_gene: TRBJ1-2
v_gene: TRBV11-1
CDR3aa: CASSLELNSGVSRGYTF

j_gene: TRBJ1-2
v_gene: TRBV10-1
CDR3aa: CASSATELSCYGYTF

j_gene: TRBJ1-2
v_gene: TRBV2
CDR3aa: CASSAGTGGYGYTF

j_gene: TRBJ1-1
v_gene: TRBV7-9
CDR3aa: CASRTTGRNTEAFF

j_gene: TRBJ2-3
v_gene: TRBV9
CDR3aa: CASSVALAGGGDTQYF